One sample yielded the 32 T cell receptor beta chains listed below, sequenced in a study of blood T cell repertoires in COVID-19. Sequenced by immunoSEQ multiplex PCR; TCRdb stores in-frame clones only, minus some. The sample contains around 250,000 clones, more than 65% of which appear only once. The sample comprised PBMCs or T cells enriched from blood (not recorded which). Source of these receptors: a man between 45 and 60 years old who had recovered from COVID-19.

V usage is TRBV6-5 and J usage is TRBJ1-2, with TRBD1 identical over 7 bases. The CDR3 is 14 amino acids. Germline loops: CDR1 MNHEY, CDR2 SVGAGI. J lost 6 bases, V lost 0 bases, and 4 bases had no gene match. CDR3 sequence: CASSYSFQGDGYTF. For the CDR3, the DNA is TGTGCCAGCAGTTACTCGTTTCAGGGGGATGGCTACACCTTC.

This clone was recorded a few times. The chain uses TRBV6-1 and TRBJ1-3, with D tentatively TRBD1 (6 bases). The CDR3 has 17 amino acids. Trimming left V 0 bases short and J 4 bases short, with 16 bases between. The V gene's germline CDR1 is MNHNS and CDR2 SASEGT. The CDR3 coding sequence is TGTGCCAGCAGTGAAGCCGGGACATTGGGGCTCGGAAACACCATATATTTT. The encoded protein is CASSEAGTLGLGNTIYF.

DNA of the CDR3: TGTGCCAGCAGCATTCACTCCGGGACAGCTCCAAACATTCAGTACTTC. It specifies CASSIHSGTAPNIQYF. This chain joins TRBV11-2 and TRBJ2-4; TRBD1 agrees at 7 bases. The CDR3 loop spans 16 amino acids. V was clipped by 5 bases and J by 6 bases; unmatched bases: 13. Germline CDR1 SGHAT, CDR2 FQNNGV.

CDR3 sequence reads: CASSVLGAPRTEAFF. CDR3 DNA sequence: TGTGCCAGCAGTGTCCTCGGCGCCCCTAGAACTGAAGCTTTCTTT. The chain joins TRBV28 to TRBJ1-1; no firm D call. V was pared by 5 bases and J by 5 bases, with 18 bases between. This CDR3 region has 15 residues. Per germline, CDR1 MDHEN and CDR2 SYDVKM. Drawing the rest from reference TRBV28 and TRBJ1-1, the complete variable domain is DVKVTQSSRYLVKRTGEKVFLECVQDMDHENMFWYRQDPGLGLRLIYFSYDVKMKEKGDIPEGYSVSREKKERFSLILESASTNQTSMYLCASSVLGAPRTEAFFGQGTRLTVV.

The chain combines TRBV7-2 with TRBJ1-1, with D possibly TRBD1 on 5 matching bases. Trimming left V 5 bases short and J 12 bases short, with 19 bases between. CDR1 and CDR2 from the germline V gene are SGHTA and FQGNSA. The CDR3 loop spans 13 amino acids. In nucleotides, the CDR3 is TGTGCCAGCAGCCCCCCGGGGGTTAGGATAACTTTCTTT. Amino acids: CASSPPGVRITFF.

This chain uses TRBV20-1 with TRBJ2-5; the D gene is possibly TRBD1 (5 bases). Germline assignment: CDR1 DFQATT and CDR2 SNEGSKA (reference sequence). The CDR3 runs to 11 residues. The CDR3 nucleotides are TGCTGCAAAGGGGTGGGGGAGACCCAGTACTTC. This gives the protein CCKGVGETQYF.

The chain combines TRBV27 with TRBJ1-5; TRBD1 is a possible D gene (6 bases). Trimming removed 3 bases from V and 1 base from J, with 16 bases in between. Germline V CDR1 and CDR2: MNHEY, SMNVEV (reference sequence). This CDR3 has 17 residues. CDR3 sequence: CASSFHGTKGSNQPQHF. In nucleotides, the CDR3 is TGTGCCAGCAGTTTCCACGGGACAAAAGGGAGCAATCAGCCCCAGCATTTT.

The V call is TRBV10-3, the J call TRBJ1-2; tentatively, D is TRBD1 (6 bases). With 6 bases removed from V and 4 bases from J, the gap between germline ends came to 21 bases. CDR3 length: 16 amino acids. Germline-derived CDR1 and CDR2 are ENHRY and SYGVKD. The CDR3 is CAIRTTGTKKSYGYTF. The CDR3 DNA reads TGTGCCATCAGAACCACCGGGACAAAAAAGAGCTATGGCTACACCTTC.

This chain joins TRBV3-1 (or the pseudogene TRBV3-2) and TRBJ2-7, with 12 bases lining up with TRBD2. After removal of 8 bases from V and 3 bases from J, the junction contained 2 bases not matched to a gene. Germline CDR1 is LGHDT and CDR2 is YNNKEL (reference sequence). This CDR3 is built from 13 residues. The CDR3 region has the DNA TGTGCCAGCGGACTAGCGGGGTACTACGAGCAGTACTTC. This sequence encodes CASGLAGYYEQYF.

The chain uses TRBV19 and TRBJ2-5; 13 bases align to TRBD2. In germline, CDR1 is LNHDA, CDR2 SQIVND (reference sequence). V shed 10 bases and J 2 bases; nucleotides not matched to a gene: 4. The CDR3 has 14 amino acids. The CDR3 sequence is CATRGLAGQETQYF. CDR3 DNA: TGTGCCACCCGGGGACTAGCGGGACAAGAGACCCAGTACTTC.

The rearrangement uses TRBV6-5 and TRBJ2-1; the match to TRBD1 covers 9 bases. The germline V gene encodes CDR1 MNHEY and CDR2 SVGAGI. V was clipped by 3 bases and J by 5 bases; unmatched bases: 8. This CDR3 is 16 amino acids long. The DNA of the CDR3 is TGTGCCAGCAGTTATATACGGGACAGGGACAACAATGAGCAGTTCTTC. This gives the protein CASSYIRDRDNNEQFF.

This sequence joins TRBV11-2 and TRBJ2-5; D is uncertain. This CDR3 is built from 15 residues. The V end was cut by 2 bases, the J end by 1 base, with 11 bases between. Looked up from germline, CDR1 is SGHAT and CDR2 is FQNNGV. The DNA for the CDR3 is TGTGCCAGCAGCTTAAACAGAGCCGTCCAAGAGACCCAGTACTTC. It codes for CASSLNRAVQETQYF.

The chain is built from TRBV15 and TRBJ2-2; D is unresolved. Germline V gives CDR1 LNHNV, CDR2 YYDKDF (reference sequence). The CDR3 length is 15 residues. V was pared by 1 base and J by 1 base, with 7 bases between. The CDR3 region is CATSRGTENTGELFF. As DNA, the CDR3 is TGTGCCACCAGCAGAGGAACAGAGAACACCGGGGAGCTGTTTTTT.

In its sample, this clone was seen a few times. The chain has TRBV19 and TRBJ1-1; 7 nucleotides match TRBD1. Trimming removed 3 bases from V and 4 bases from J; junction bases left unmatched: 8. The CDR3 covers 15 residues. Germline-derived CDR1 and CDR2 are LNHDA and SQIVND (reference sequence). CDR3 bases: TGTGCCAGTAGTATCGGGTCCACAGGGGCCACTGAAGCTTTCTTT. Residues: CASSIGSTGATEAFF. Looking up the rest from reference TRBV19 and TRBJ1-1 gives the full variable domain: DGGITQSPKYLFRKEGQNVTLSCEQNLNHDAMYWYRQDPGQGLRLIYYSQIVNDFQKGDIAEGYSVSREKKESFPLTVTSAQKNPTAFYLCASSIGSTGATEAFFGQGTRLTVV.

This clone was seen more than once but under ten times. J is TRBJ2-7 and V is TRBV7-9; D possibly corresponds to TRBD1 (5 bases). Germline values: CDR1 SEHNR, CDR2 FQNEAQ (reference sequence). Trimming took 4 bases from V and 7 from J, leaving 11 bases between them. This CDR3 comprises 12 residues. CDR3 loop: CASSYDSREQYF. In DNA, the CDR3 is TGTGCCAGCAGCTACGACAGTAGGGAGCAGTACTTC.

V is TRBV10-3 and J is TRBJ2-7; the match to TRBD1 covers 11 bases. Germline loops: CDR1 ENHRY, CDR2 SYGVKD. V gave up 11 bases and J gave up 8 bases; unmatched junction bases: 11. The CDR3 spans 13 residues. CDR3 coding DNA: TGTGCCCTCGGGGGACAGGGGGAAGACAAGCAGTACTTC. Residues: CALGGQGEDKQYF.

The rearrangement joins TRBV7-2 to TRBJ2-5; 14 bases are shared with TRBD2. This CDR3 is 17 amino acids long. Germline lookup yields CDR1 SGHTA and CDR2 FQGNSA. V gave up 3 bases and J gave up 5 bases; unmatched junction bases: 8. CDR3 nucleotides: TGTGCCAGCAGCTTCCCCCCCCGACTAGCGGGAGGGGAGACCCAGTACTTC. Translation: CASSFPPRLAGGETQYF.

V and J are TRBV28 and TRBJ1-4; D unresolved. Germline values: CDR1 MDHEN, CDR2 SYDVKM. The CDR3 is made up of 16 amino acids. Trimming cost V 3 bases and J 3 bases, with 14 bases left between them. CDR3 sequence reads: CASSFSGSGANEKLFF. CDR3 DNA: TGTGCCAGCAGTTTCAGCGGGAGTGGGGCTAATGAAAAACTGTTTTTT.

The chain carries TRBV14 and TRBJ2-3; 8 bases fit TRBD2. Germline CDR1 is SGHDN and CDR2 is FVKESK. The CDR3 loop spans 21 amino acids. The trim removed 4 bases at V and 6 bases at J, leaving 27 bases unmatched. The CDR3 is CASSRHYGGSTSEVISDTQYF. The CDR3 bases are TGTGCCAGCAGCCGTCATTATGGGGGCTCGACTAGCGAAGTGATATCGGATACGCAGTATTTT.

This clone was detected only a few times. V and J are TRBV7-9 and TRBJ1-6, with D perhaps matching TRBD1 (5 bases). The CDR3 length is 15 residues. The V gene's germline CDR1 is SEHNR and CDR2 FQNEAQ (reference sequence). V shed 4 bases and J shed 7 bases, with 14 bases lying between them. In nucleotides, the CDR3 is TGTGCCAGCAGCTCCGGGGGGGGACCCAATTCACCCCTCCACTTT. This translates into CASSSGGGPNSPLHF.

The rearrangement joins TRBV18 to TRBJ1-4; TRBD1 matches at 9 bases. Germline V gene lookup returns CDR1 KGHSH and CDR2 LQKENI. Trimming took 6 bases from V and 7 from J; bases not matched to a gene: 9. This CDR3 comprises 15 residues. Here the CDR3 reads CASSRDRDGVEKLFF. For the CDR3, the DNA is TGTGCCAGCTCGCGGGACAGGGACGGTGTTGAAAAACTGTTTTTT.

The chain has TRBV5-1 and TRBJ1-1; possibly TRBD1 for D (5 bases). From germline, CDR1 is SGHRS and CDR2 YFSETQ. Trimming removed 3 bases from V and 2 bases from J, with 14 bases in between. The CDR3 contains 15 residues. CDR3: CASSYSRAANTEAFF. CDR3 DNA: TGCGCCAGCAGCTACTCCAGGGCGGCAAACACTGAAGCTTTCTTT.

V gene TRBV10-3 combines with J gene TRBJ2-5; D perhaps matches TRBD1 (6 bases). CDR1 is ENHRY and CDR2 is SYGVKD in the germline V gene. V was pared by 9 bases and J by 3 bases, with 14 bases between. CDR3 length equals 13 residues. In nucleotides, the CDR3 is TGTGCCATTAAGGACAGCGTGGAAGAGACCCAGTACTTC. Protein sequence: CAIKDSVEETQYF.

The chain couples TRBV6-4 to TRBJ2-3; 13 nucleotides align to TRBD2. J lost 0 bases, V lost 3 bases, and 9 bases had no gene match. CDR1 is MRHNA and CDR2 is SNTAGT in the germline V gene. The CDR3 is 19 residues long. The CDR3 DNA reads as TGTGCCAGCAGTGAACTAGCGGGGGGGCCGTTTCGGAGCACAGATACGCAGTATTTT. This translates into CASSELAGGPFRSTDTQYF.

This clone was picked up one time. The rearrangement joins TRBV30 to TRBJ2-3, with 10 bases matching TRBD2. CDR1 is GTSNPN, CDR2 SVGIG, per germline (reference sequence). The V segment lost 8 bases and the J segment 2 bases; nucleotides outside the gene matches: 10. The CDR3 loop spans 15 amino acids. The CDR3 DNA is TGTGCCCGACAGAGCGGGGGGGCCATCACAGATACGCAGTATTTT. Its protein product is CARQSGGAITDTQYF.

This clone occurred once. The chain uses TRBV10-3 and TRBJ1-2; D remains unclear. CDR1 is ENHRY, CDR2 SYGVKD, per germline. Deletions cut 9 bases from V and 3 bases from J, with 8 bases between. The CDR3 runs 11 residues. CDR3: CAIQDYYGYTF. The CDR3 DNA is TGTGCCATTCAGGATTACTATGGCTACACCTTC.

V gene TRBV25-1 combines with J gene TRBJ1-1, with D unresolved. CDR3 size: 14 residues. Trimming took off 3 bases at V and 10 bases at J, with 18 bases between the two ends. From germline, CDR1 is MGHDK and CDR2 SYGVNS. CDR3 loop: CASSDTKSGLRAFF. In DNA, the CDR3 is TGTGCCAGCAGTGACACAAAGTCGGGTCTACGAGCTTTCTTT.

The V and J genes are TRBV6-2 or TRBV6-3 and TRBJ1-6, with D possibly TRBD1 on 6 matching bases. Trimming pared 4 bases from V and 9 bases from J, leaving 13 bases between. The length of the CDR3 is 14 residues. CDR1 is MNHEY and CDR2 is SVGEGT in the germline V gene. The CDR3 sequence is CASSSGTFFSPLHF. The CDR3, as DNA: TGTGCCAGCAGTTCTGGGACATTTTTTTCACCCCTCCACTTT.

This chain joins TRBV6-5 and TRBJ1-1, with a weak D call TRBD1 (5 bases). The CDR3 is 15 amino acids. The ends were cut back, 5 bases at V and 4 bases at J, with 17 bases in the middle. The germline V gene encodes CDR1 MNHEY and CDR2 SVGAGI. The CDR3, as DNA: TGTGCCAGCAGTCGAATGACGGGGGGGGTCACTGAAGCTTTCTTT. This translates into CASSRMTGGVTEAFF.

The gene calls are TRBV5-4 and TRBJ1-2; D possibly corresponds to TRBD1 (6 bases). The germline V and J ends were trimmed by 7 bases and 10 bases, with 20 bases remaining between them. CDR1 and CDR2 (germline): SGHNT, YYREEE (reference sequence). The CDR3 runs 13 residues. The CDR3 sequence: CASGRGTGYDYTF. CDR3 sequence (DNA): TGTGCCAGCGGCCGGGGCACAGGGTACGACTACACCTTC.

This clone showed up just a few times. CDR3 loop: CASSQTHYEQYF. The CDR3, as DNA: TGTGCCAGCAGCCAGACTCACTACGAGCAGTACTTC. The V and J genes are TRBV3-1 (or the pseudogene TRBV3-2) and TRBJ2-7, with D hard to call. Trimming removed 3 bases from V and 3 bases from J, with 6 bases in between. The germline gives CDR1 LGHDT, CDR2 YNNKEL (reference sequence). The CDR3 loop spans 12 amino acids.

The chain joins TRBV4-1 to TRBJ1-1; D is uncertain. V lost 4 bases to trimming and J lost 8 bases, with 17 bases between them. CDR3 size: 14 residues. From germline, CDR1 is MGHRA and CDR2 YSYEKL. The CDR3 DNA reads as TGCGCCAGCAGCCCCCAAGACCGGGGATCCGAAGCTTTCTTT. This sequence encodes CASSPQDRGSEAFF.